This T cell receptor beta chain appears in the sequencing data of a study of beta chain features in type 1 diabetes. This clone was detected only a few times. Its antigen is currently unknown. Per the germline V gene, CDR1 is SNHLY and CDR2 is FYNNEI. There are 16 residues in the CDR3. Trimming pared 5 bases from V and 0 bases from J, leaving 14 bases between. Expressed TCRB transcripts got sequenced, as all isolated RNA was reverse transcribed. The study sequenced naive, central memory and regulatory T cell samples to an average of about 3.5 million reads. The repertoire was sequenced with immunoSEQ multiplex PCR; TCRdb's copy has only in-frame clones and lacks some. The sample has about 740,000 clones; over 10% are singletons. General study points: Still unanswered here is whether HLA type influences TCRB rearrangement. The study found moderately but significantly shorter TCRB CDR3s in all four CD4+ subsets of Type 1 diabetes patients.

Post-sort purity exceeded 98% for all sorted populations. This sequence was found in a man aged 18 to 30 with type 1 diabetes. Sequences were obtained from naive CD4+ T cells from blood. This chain joins TRBV2 and TRBJ2-4, with D maybe TRBD1 (5 bases). The CDR3 protein is CASSKDKLAAKNIQYF. CDR3 in DNA: TGTGCCAGCAGTAAGGACAAACTCGCAGCCAAAAACATTCAGTACTTC.